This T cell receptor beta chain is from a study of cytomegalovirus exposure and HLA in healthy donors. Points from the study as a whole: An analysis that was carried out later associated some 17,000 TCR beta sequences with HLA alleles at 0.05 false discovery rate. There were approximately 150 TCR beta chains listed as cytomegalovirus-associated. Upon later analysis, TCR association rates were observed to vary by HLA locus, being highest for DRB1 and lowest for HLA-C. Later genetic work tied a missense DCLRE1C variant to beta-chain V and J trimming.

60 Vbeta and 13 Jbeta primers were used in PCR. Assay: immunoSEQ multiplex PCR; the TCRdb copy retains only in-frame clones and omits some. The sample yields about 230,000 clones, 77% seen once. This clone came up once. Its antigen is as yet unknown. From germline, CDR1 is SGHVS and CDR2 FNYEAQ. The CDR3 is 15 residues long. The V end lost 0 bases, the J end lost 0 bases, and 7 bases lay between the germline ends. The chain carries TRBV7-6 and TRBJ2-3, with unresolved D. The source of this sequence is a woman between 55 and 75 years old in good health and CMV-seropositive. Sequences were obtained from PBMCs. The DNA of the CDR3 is TGTGCCAGCAGCTTAGCTCTATTTAGCACAGATACGCAGTATTTT. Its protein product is CASSLALFSTDTQYF.